Listed below are T cell receptor beta chains from one sample, sequenced in a study of response to subunit inactivated influenza vaccine. A single record per CDR3 protein comes from TCRdb applying MiXCR to the RT-PCR reads. The table has hundreds of thousands of distinct CDR3 sequences, 7.5% to 8.5% seen once. The material was PBMCs from blood, obtained around 25 months after vaccination. The source is a man aged 50-75 years who received an inactivated influenza vaccine. Each CDR3 is given without its conserved first and last residue.

>TRBV20-1|TRBJ2-3
SAHPLTGVRTDTQY
>TRBV18|TRBJ1-2
ASSPVDNQGYT
>TRBV4-1|TRBJ1-6
ASSQSTGLNSPLH
>TRBV20-1|TRBJ1-1
SARVGGANTEAF
>TRBV3-1|TRBJ2-1
AFAASGYNEQF
>TRBV10-3|TRBJ2-3
ATRPGRNSGDTQY
>TRBV12-3/TRBV12-4|TRBJ1-6
ASSFASGNSPLH
>TRBV28|TRBJ1-4
ASAPLLGRVEKLF
>TRBV28|TRBJ1-2
ATGANYGYT
>TRBV5-1|TRBJ2-2
ASSTGTGGSGELF
>TRBV5-1|TRBJ2-1
ASSPAGTRPYNEQF
>TRBV5-4|TRBJ2-7
ASSSQGQATYEQY
>TRBV5-1|TRBJ1-4
ASSLTGADEKLF
>TRBV29-1|TRBJ2-7
SVKLAGAGSYEQY
>TRBV20-1|TRBJ2-7
SGRQGLAAYEQY
>TRBV12-3/TRBV12-4|TRBJ2-5
ASSKIGTGSLETQY
>TRBV6-1|TRBJ1-2
ASRPRQEVNYGYT
>TRBV5-1|TRBJ2-7
ASSLAGLYEQY
>TRBV20-1|TRBJ2-5
RGDRGMETQY
>TRBV6-2/TRBV6-3|TRBJ2-1
ASSLSLGLVNEQF
>TRBV19|TRBJ2-1
ASKLRQGAHEQF
>TRBV6-2/TRBV6-3|TRBJ2-7
ASSPRDRSSYEQY
>TRBV6-5|TRBJ1-2
ASSDSTGVRLS
>TRBV24-1|TRBJ2-3
ATSDLAGPGY
>TRBV29-1|TRBJ2-3
SVVGQGVWTDTQY
>TRBV10-3|TRBJ1-1
AISESYRFMNTEAF
>TRBV6-5|TRBJ2-2
ASSYGALHTGELF
>TRBV4-1|TRBJ1-3
ASSQDSNSGNTIY
>TRBV29-1|TRBJ2-7
SVIDGSYEQY
>TRBV19|TRBJ2-7
ASSGTGHYEQY
>TRBV7-2|TRBJ2-7
ASSLGAVDRLEQY
>TRBV7-2|TRBJ2-7
ASSGTGTNEQY
>TRBV7-2|TRBJ2-3
ASSLSGGALDRAQY
>TRBV2|TRBJ2-3
ASSPWQGRTDTQY
>TRBV5-1|TRBJ1-3
ASSWSGTAFSGNTIY
>TRBV5-1|TRBJ1-4
ASSWTTQGINEKLF
>TRBV5-6|TRBJ2-3
ASSTSGRTDTQY
>TRBV4-1|TRBJ1-3
ASSQDYGQGTVSGNTIY
>TRBV10-3|TRBJ2-7
AISRSGVYEQY
>TRBV5-1|TRBJ2-3
ASSLAGLSSQY
>TRBV25-1|TRBJ1-2
ASSEYSGVNYGYT
>TRBV7-2|TRBJ2-7
ASSGLAGGREQY
>TRBV3-1|TRBJ2-4
ASSQVRLAKNIQY
>TRBV14|TRBJ1-1
ASSHLEVGQGAVNTEAF
>TRBV5-1|TRBJ1-1
ASSTFLTGSEAF
>TRBV7-8|TRBJ1-4
ASSRWTGRGYGLF
>TRBV5-1|TRBJ2-1
ASSLTSGTSEQF
>TRBV20-1|TRBJ2-1
SARGWGGDASYNEQF
>TRBV20-1|TRBJ2-3
SAHGTYRGDTQY
>TRBV30|TRBJ2-6
AWSVSWSGANVLT
>TRBV4-1|TRBJ2-3
ASSQGGSTDTQY
>TRBV12-3/TRBV12-4|TRBJ2-5
ASSPTGTLYQETQY
>TRBV25-1|TRBJ1-4
ASTRGQGLTNEKLF